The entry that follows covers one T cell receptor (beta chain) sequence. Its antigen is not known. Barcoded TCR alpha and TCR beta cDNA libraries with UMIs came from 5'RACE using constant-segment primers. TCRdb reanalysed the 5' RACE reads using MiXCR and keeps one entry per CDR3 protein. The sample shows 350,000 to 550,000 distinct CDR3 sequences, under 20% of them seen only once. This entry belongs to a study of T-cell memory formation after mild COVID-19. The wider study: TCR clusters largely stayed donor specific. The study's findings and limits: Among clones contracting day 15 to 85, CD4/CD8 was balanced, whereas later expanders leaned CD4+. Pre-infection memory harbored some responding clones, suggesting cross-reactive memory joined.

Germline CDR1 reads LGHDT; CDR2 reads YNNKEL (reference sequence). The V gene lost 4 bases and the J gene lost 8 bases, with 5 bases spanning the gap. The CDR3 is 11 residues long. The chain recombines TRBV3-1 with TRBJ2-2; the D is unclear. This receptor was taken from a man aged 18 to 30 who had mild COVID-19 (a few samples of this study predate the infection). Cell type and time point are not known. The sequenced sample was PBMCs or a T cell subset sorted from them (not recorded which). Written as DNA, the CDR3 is TGTGCCAGCAGCCGGAGTGGGGAGCTGTTTTTT. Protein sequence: CASSRSGELFF.